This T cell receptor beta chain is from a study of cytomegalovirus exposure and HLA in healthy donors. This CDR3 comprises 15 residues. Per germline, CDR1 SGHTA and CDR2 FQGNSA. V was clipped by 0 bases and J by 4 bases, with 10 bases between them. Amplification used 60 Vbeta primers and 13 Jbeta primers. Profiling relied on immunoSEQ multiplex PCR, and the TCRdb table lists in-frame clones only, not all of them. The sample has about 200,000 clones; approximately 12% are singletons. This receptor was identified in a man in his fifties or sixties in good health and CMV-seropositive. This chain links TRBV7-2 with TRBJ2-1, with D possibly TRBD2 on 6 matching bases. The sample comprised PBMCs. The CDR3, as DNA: TGTGCCAGCAGCTTAGCTCCCGGGACTTACAATGAGCAGTTCTTC. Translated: CASSLAPGTYNEQFF. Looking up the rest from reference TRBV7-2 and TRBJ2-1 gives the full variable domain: GAGVSQSPSNKVTEKGKDVELRCDPISGHTALYWYRQSLGQGLEFLIYFQGNSAPDKSGLPSDRFSAERTGGSVSTLTIQRTQQEDSAVYLCASSLAPGTYNEQFFGPGTRLTVL.